This is a list of T cell receptor beta chains from one sample in a study of blood T cell repertoires in COVID-19. Assay: immunoSEQ multiplex PCR; the TCRdb copy retains only in-frame clones and omits some. The table records under 200,000 clones, about 82% of them present only once. The specimen was peripheral blood. The receptor source for this set is a man in his fifties with active or convalescent COVID-19. Both conserved end residues are part of each CDR3. D genes are given only for firm matches. Size values are once, few and many counts, or a class for expanded clones, and some rows have none.

TRBV5-4	-	TRBJ2-3	13	-	TGTGCCAGCAGCCTAGACAGGTCGAATACGCAGTATTTT	CASSLDRSNTQYF
TRBV6-5	-	TRBJ1-4	14	once	TGTGCCAGCAGGGAGTTAGGCAGTGGTGAAAAACTGTTTTTT	CASRELGSGEKLFF
TRBV25-1	TRBD1	TRBJ1-2	16	-	TGTGCCAGCAGTGAAACCCGACAGGGATCCGGCTATGGCTACACCTTC	CASSETRQGSGYGYTF
TRBV30	TRBD2	TRBJ2-3	16	-	TGTGCCTGGAGTGTAAGCGCGGGAGGGCCGGGAGATACGCAGTATTTT	CAWSVSAGGPGDTQYF
TRBV11-3	-	TRBJ2-7	18	-	TGTGCCAGCAGCTTATACTCGGCCCAGGCGATGTACTCCTACGAGCAGTACTTC	CASSLYSAQAMYSYEQYF
TRBV4-3	TRBD2	TRBJ2-2	18	-	TGCGCCAGCAGCCAAGAACTAGCGGGGGCCCTTAACACCGGGGAGCTGTTTTTT	CASSQELAGALNTGELFF
TRBV18	TRBD2	TRBJ2-2	16	-	TGTGCCAGCTCACCGGGGACTAGCGGGAACACCGGGGAGCTGTTTTTT	CASSPGTSGNTGELFF
TRBV7-2	-	TRBJ1-6	14	-	TGTGCCAGCAGCCCAGGGTTTAGTGAATCACCCCTCCACTTT	CASSPGFSESPLHF
TRBV6-5	-	TRBJ1-3	14	-	TGTGCCAGCACCCCGGACATAGCTGGAAACACCATATATTTT	CASTPDIAGNTIYF
TRBV10-3	TRBD1	TRBJ2-7	14	-	TGTGCCATCAGAGAAACGGGACAGGGTTACGAGCAGTACTTC	CAIRETGQGYEQYF
TRBV10-3	TRBD2	TRBJ2-1	16	-	TGTGCCATCAGCGAACCCTTGCTAGCGGGAGACAATGAGCAGTTCTTC	CAISEPLLAGDNEQFF
TRBV28	TRBD1	TRBJ1-2	15	once	TGTGCCAGCAGTATCACCGGGACAGGGGTCTATGGCTACACCTTC	CASSITGTGVYGYTF
TRBV27	TRBD1	TRBJ1-5	15	-	TGTGCCAGCAGTCCACGGACAGGGGGCCATCAGCCCCAGCATTTT	CASSPRTGGHQPQHF
TRBV18	-	TRBJ2-3	14	-	TGTGCCAGCTCACCCCCTAGCGGCACAGATACGCAGTATTTT	CASSPPSGTDTQYF
TRBV19	TRBD1	TRBJ1-2	13	-	TGTGCCAGTAGTACCACAGGGGACGGTGGCTACACCTTC	CASSTTGDGGYTF
TRBV27	TRBD1	TRBJ1-1	18	-	TGTGCCAGCAGTCGTATAATTGGGACAGGGTCGAAGTTGACTGAAGCTTTCTTT	CASSRIIGTGSKLTEAFF
TRBV7-2	-	TRBJ2-7	16	-	TGTGCCAGCAGCCATCTCGGGTATGAGCAGCCCTACGAGCAGTACTTC	CASSHLGYEQPYEQYF
TRBV24-1	-	TRBJ2-2	16	-	TGTGCCACCAGTCCCCGGGGTGGCGCGAACACCGGGGAGCTGTTTTTT	CATSPRGGANTGELFF
TRBV6-5	TRBD1	TRBJ1-6	14	once	TGTGCCAGCAGCCCCACAGGGGTTAATTCACCCCTCCACTTT	CASSPTGVNSPLHF
TRBV7-6	-	TRBJ1-6	15	-	TGTGCCAGCAGTCGCGGGGGTTTCTATAATTCACCCCTCCACTTT	CASSRGGFYNSPLHF
TRBV6-4	TRBD2	TRBJ2-3	15	-	TGTGCCAGCAGCGAATCCGGAGCTAGCGGGGATACGCAGTATTTT	CASSESGASGDTQYF
TRBV27	TRBD1	TRBJ1-2	13	-	TGTGCCAGCAGTTTAGGCAGGGGGTTCGGCTACACCTTC	CASSLGRGFGYTF
TRBV4-3	TRBD2	TRBJ2-5	17	-	TGCGCCAGCAGCCAGGCCACTAGCGGGCACTCACAAGAGACCCAGTACTTC	CASSQATSGHSQETQYF
TRBV12-2	-	TRBJ1-2	18	-	TGTGCAAGCCCTACCCCGCTTAGTTCTGTCCACAGAAACTATGGCTACACCTTC	CASPTPLSSVHRNYGYTF
TRBV19	-	TRBJ1-1	14	-	TGTGCCAGTAGTACGGGCGGGGGTCCCACTGAAGCTTTCTTT	CASSTGGGPTEAFF
TRBV12-5	TRBD1	TRBJ1-1	13	-	TGTGCTAGTGGTTCGTACGACAGGGATGAAGCTTTCTTT	CASGSYDRDEAFF
TRBV2	-	TRBJ1-2	15	-	TGTGCCAGCAGTGTGGAAGGCAGGGGAGACTATGGCTACACCTTC	CASSVEGRGDYGYTF
TRBV7-9	-	TRBJ1-4	13	-	TGTGCCAGCAGCCGTTCAACTAATGAAAAACTGTTTTTT	CASSRSTNEKLFF
TRBV5-6	-	TRBJ1-3	16	once	TGTGCCAGCAGCTCTTCGACAGTTCGCTCTGGAAACACCATATATTTT	CASSSSTVRSGNTIYF
TRBV27	-	TRBJ1-1	14	-	TGTGCCAGCAGTTTCCGAGAGGGGAACACTGAAGCTTTCTTT	CASSFREGNTEAFF
TRBV18	TRBD2	TRBJ2-3	17	-	TGTGCCAGCTCACCAATCGCGGGGGGGCTTACCACAGATACGCAGTATTTT	CASSPIAGGLTTDTQYF
TRBV20-1	-	TRBJ2-7	11	few	TGCAGTGCTTCCAGCGGTCACGAGCAGTACTTC	CSASSGHEQYF
TRBV3-1/TRBV3-2	TRBD2	TRBJ2-7	15	few	TGTGCCAGCAGCCAAGGAGGCGGGGGGTTCCACGAGCAGTACTTC	CASSQGGGGFHEQYF
TRBV2	TRBD2	TRBJ2-3	15	once	TGTGCCAGCAGATATCTAGCGGGGGTTAAAGATACGCAGTATTTT	CASRYLAGVKDTQYF
TRBV19	-	TRBJ1-1	12	once	TGTGCCAGTAGGAGTCGGGACACTGAAGCTTTCTTT	CASRSRDTEAFF
TRBV5-1	-	TRBJ2-7	14	-	TGCGCCAGCACGCCAGGAGGGGCGGTGTACGAGCAGTACTTC	CASTPGGAVYEQYF
TRBV7-2	TRBD2	TRBJ2-4	14	-	TGTGCCAGCAGCTGGCCGGGACTAGGAGACATTCAGTACTTC	CASSWPGLGDIQYF
TRBV13	TRBD2	TRBJ2-7	19	-	TGTGCCAGCAGCCTGGGCGGCGGGAGGGCCCACTTTGGCTCCTACGAGCAGTACTTC	CASSLGGGRAHFGSYEQYF
TRBV24-1	-	TRBJ1-1	13	-	TGTGCCACCGCCCCCACGGGGTACAGTGAAGCTTTCTTT	CATAPTGYSEAFF
TRBV9	-	TRBJ1-3	14	-	TGTGCCAGCAGCGGTGGCGGCTCTGGAAACACCATATATTTT	CASSGGGSGNTIYF
TRBV5-1	TRBD1	TRBJ1-5	15	once	TGCGCCAGCAGCTTGGGGACAGGGGGCAATCAGCCCCAGCATTTT	CASSLGTGGNQPQHF
TRBV19	-	TRBJ2-1	15	-	TGTGCCAGTAGTCTGGGCGGGGCCCGGGGGAATGAGCAGTTCTTC	CASSLGGARGNEQFF
TRBV11-2	-	TRBJ2-5	14	-	TGTGCCAGCAGCCGACCTGGAAACGGCGGGACCCAGTACTTC	CASSRPGNGGTQYF
TRBV7-9	-	TRBJ1-4	16	-	TGTGCCAGCAGCCTCCGGGACACTCTCAATGGGGGAAAACTGTTTTTT	CASSLRDTLNGGKLFF
TRBV7-9	-	TRBJ1-1	13	-	TGTGCCAGCAGCAGCCCAGGGCGCACTGAAGCTTTCTTT	CASSSPGRTEAFF
TRBV19	TRBD1	TRBJ2-7	13	-	TGTGCCAGTAGTATGATAGGGGGCCACGAGCAGTACTTC	CASSMIGGHEQYF
TRBV5-4	-	TRBJ1-3	15	-	TGTGCCAGCAGCCCCGGGGGGGGGCTCCGAAACACCATATATTTT	CASSPGGGLRNTIYF
TRBV25-1	-	TRBJ2-1	13	-	TGTGCCAGCAGTAAACTTTCGGGGAATGAGCAGTTCTTC	CASSKLSGNEQFF
TRBV27	-	TRBJ1-4	16	-	TGTGCCAGCAGTAGGAATTCCGGGGCAACTAATGAAAAACTGTTTTTT	CASSRNSGATNEKLFF
TRBV2	-	TRBJ2-3	13	-	TGTGCCAGCAGTAAAGAGGGGCTAGATACGCAGTATTTT	CASSKEGLDTQYF
TRBV29-1	TRBD2	TRBJ2-1	15	once	TGCAGCGTTGAAAAGGGAGCGGGGGGGGTCGGTGAGCAGTTCTTC	CSVEKGAGGVGEQFF
TRBV3-1/TRBV3-2	TRBD2	TRBJ2-7	18	-	TGTGCCAGCAGCCAAGATCTAGCGGGCGATGTTATTTCCTACGAGCAGTACTTC	CASSQDLAGDVISYEQYF
TRBV19	-	TRBJ1-5	17	-	TGTGCCAGTAGTGCCTTCTACAGGGAAGCCTCCAATCAGCCCCAGCATTTT	CASSAFYREASNQPQHF
TRBV10-3	-	TRBJ2-3	16	-	TGTGCCATCAGTGAACAGGATAGCAGGGGCAGGGGTACGCAGTATTTT	CAISEQDSRGRGTQYF
TRBV2	TRBD1	TRBJ2-1	15	-	TGTGCCAGCAGTAAAAGGACAGGATCCTACAATGAGCAGTTCTTC	CASSKRTGSYNEQFF
TRBV25-1	TRBD2	TRBJ2-1	13	once	TGTGCCAGCAGAGCCGCCGGGGGAGGGGAGCAGTTCTTC	CASRAAGGGEQFF
TRBV2	TRBD1	TRBJ1-5	14	-	TGTGCCAGCAGTTCGGGACAGGGGAATCAGCCCCAGCATTTT	CASSSGQGNQPQHF
TRBV6-5	-	TRBJ1-2	14	once	TGTGCCAGCAGTTACCGTTCTGGGGAGGCCCCCTTGACCTTC	CASSYRSGEAPLTF
TRBV10-3	-	TRBJ1-3	18	few	TGTGCCATCAGCTCGCGAGAAGGGAGGGCATTCTCTGGAAACACCATATATTTT	CAISSREGRAFSGNTIYF
TRBV4-3	-	TRBJ1-1	14	once	TGCGCCAGCAGCCTACAGGACAGATACACTGAAGCTTTCTTT	CASSLQDRYTEAFF